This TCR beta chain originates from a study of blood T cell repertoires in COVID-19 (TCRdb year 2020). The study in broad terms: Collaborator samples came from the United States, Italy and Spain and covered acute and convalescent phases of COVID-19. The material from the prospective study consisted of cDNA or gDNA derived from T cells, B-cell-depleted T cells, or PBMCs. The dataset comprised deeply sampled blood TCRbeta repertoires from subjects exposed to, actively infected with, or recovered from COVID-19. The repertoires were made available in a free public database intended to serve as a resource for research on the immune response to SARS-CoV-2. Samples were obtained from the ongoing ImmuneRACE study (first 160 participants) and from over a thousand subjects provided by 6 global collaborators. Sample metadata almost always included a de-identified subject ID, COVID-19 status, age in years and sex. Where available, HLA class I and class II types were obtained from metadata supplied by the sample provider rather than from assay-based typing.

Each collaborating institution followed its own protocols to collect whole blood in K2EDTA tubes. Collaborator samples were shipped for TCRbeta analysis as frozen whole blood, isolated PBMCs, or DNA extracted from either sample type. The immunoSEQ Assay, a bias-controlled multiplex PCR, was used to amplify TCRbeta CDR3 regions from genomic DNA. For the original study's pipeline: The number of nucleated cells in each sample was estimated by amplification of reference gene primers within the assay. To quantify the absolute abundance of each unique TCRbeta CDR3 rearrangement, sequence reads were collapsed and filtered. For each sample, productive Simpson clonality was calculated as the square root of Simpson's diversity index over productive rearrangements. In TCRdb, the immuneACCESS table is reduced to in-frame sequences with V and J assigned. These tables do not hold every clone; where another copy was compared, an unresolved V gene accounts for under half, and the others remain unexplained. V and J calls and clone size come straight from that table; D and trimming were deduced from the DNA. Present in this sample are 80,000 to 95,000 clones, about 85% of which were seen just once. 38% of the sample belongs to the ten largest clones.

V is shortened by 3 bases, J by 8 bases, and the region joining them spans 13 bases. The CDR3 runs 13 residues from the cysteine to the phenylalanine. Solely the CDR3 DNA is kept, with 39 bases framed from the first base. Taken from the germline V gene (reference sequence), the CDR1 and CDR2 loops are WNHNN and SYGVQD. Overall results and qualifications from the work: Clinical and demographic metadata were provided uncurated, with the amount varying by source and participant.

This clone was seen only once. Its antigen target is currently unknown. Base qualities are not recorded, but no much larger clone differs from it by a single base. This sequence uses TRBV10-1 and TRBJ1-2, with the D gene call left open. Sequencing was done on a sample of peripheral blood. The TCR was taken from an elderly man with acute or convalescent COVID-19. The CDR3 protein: CASSDPGDHGYTF. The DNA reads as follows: TGCGCCAGCAGTGATCCCGGAGACCACGGCTACACCTTC.